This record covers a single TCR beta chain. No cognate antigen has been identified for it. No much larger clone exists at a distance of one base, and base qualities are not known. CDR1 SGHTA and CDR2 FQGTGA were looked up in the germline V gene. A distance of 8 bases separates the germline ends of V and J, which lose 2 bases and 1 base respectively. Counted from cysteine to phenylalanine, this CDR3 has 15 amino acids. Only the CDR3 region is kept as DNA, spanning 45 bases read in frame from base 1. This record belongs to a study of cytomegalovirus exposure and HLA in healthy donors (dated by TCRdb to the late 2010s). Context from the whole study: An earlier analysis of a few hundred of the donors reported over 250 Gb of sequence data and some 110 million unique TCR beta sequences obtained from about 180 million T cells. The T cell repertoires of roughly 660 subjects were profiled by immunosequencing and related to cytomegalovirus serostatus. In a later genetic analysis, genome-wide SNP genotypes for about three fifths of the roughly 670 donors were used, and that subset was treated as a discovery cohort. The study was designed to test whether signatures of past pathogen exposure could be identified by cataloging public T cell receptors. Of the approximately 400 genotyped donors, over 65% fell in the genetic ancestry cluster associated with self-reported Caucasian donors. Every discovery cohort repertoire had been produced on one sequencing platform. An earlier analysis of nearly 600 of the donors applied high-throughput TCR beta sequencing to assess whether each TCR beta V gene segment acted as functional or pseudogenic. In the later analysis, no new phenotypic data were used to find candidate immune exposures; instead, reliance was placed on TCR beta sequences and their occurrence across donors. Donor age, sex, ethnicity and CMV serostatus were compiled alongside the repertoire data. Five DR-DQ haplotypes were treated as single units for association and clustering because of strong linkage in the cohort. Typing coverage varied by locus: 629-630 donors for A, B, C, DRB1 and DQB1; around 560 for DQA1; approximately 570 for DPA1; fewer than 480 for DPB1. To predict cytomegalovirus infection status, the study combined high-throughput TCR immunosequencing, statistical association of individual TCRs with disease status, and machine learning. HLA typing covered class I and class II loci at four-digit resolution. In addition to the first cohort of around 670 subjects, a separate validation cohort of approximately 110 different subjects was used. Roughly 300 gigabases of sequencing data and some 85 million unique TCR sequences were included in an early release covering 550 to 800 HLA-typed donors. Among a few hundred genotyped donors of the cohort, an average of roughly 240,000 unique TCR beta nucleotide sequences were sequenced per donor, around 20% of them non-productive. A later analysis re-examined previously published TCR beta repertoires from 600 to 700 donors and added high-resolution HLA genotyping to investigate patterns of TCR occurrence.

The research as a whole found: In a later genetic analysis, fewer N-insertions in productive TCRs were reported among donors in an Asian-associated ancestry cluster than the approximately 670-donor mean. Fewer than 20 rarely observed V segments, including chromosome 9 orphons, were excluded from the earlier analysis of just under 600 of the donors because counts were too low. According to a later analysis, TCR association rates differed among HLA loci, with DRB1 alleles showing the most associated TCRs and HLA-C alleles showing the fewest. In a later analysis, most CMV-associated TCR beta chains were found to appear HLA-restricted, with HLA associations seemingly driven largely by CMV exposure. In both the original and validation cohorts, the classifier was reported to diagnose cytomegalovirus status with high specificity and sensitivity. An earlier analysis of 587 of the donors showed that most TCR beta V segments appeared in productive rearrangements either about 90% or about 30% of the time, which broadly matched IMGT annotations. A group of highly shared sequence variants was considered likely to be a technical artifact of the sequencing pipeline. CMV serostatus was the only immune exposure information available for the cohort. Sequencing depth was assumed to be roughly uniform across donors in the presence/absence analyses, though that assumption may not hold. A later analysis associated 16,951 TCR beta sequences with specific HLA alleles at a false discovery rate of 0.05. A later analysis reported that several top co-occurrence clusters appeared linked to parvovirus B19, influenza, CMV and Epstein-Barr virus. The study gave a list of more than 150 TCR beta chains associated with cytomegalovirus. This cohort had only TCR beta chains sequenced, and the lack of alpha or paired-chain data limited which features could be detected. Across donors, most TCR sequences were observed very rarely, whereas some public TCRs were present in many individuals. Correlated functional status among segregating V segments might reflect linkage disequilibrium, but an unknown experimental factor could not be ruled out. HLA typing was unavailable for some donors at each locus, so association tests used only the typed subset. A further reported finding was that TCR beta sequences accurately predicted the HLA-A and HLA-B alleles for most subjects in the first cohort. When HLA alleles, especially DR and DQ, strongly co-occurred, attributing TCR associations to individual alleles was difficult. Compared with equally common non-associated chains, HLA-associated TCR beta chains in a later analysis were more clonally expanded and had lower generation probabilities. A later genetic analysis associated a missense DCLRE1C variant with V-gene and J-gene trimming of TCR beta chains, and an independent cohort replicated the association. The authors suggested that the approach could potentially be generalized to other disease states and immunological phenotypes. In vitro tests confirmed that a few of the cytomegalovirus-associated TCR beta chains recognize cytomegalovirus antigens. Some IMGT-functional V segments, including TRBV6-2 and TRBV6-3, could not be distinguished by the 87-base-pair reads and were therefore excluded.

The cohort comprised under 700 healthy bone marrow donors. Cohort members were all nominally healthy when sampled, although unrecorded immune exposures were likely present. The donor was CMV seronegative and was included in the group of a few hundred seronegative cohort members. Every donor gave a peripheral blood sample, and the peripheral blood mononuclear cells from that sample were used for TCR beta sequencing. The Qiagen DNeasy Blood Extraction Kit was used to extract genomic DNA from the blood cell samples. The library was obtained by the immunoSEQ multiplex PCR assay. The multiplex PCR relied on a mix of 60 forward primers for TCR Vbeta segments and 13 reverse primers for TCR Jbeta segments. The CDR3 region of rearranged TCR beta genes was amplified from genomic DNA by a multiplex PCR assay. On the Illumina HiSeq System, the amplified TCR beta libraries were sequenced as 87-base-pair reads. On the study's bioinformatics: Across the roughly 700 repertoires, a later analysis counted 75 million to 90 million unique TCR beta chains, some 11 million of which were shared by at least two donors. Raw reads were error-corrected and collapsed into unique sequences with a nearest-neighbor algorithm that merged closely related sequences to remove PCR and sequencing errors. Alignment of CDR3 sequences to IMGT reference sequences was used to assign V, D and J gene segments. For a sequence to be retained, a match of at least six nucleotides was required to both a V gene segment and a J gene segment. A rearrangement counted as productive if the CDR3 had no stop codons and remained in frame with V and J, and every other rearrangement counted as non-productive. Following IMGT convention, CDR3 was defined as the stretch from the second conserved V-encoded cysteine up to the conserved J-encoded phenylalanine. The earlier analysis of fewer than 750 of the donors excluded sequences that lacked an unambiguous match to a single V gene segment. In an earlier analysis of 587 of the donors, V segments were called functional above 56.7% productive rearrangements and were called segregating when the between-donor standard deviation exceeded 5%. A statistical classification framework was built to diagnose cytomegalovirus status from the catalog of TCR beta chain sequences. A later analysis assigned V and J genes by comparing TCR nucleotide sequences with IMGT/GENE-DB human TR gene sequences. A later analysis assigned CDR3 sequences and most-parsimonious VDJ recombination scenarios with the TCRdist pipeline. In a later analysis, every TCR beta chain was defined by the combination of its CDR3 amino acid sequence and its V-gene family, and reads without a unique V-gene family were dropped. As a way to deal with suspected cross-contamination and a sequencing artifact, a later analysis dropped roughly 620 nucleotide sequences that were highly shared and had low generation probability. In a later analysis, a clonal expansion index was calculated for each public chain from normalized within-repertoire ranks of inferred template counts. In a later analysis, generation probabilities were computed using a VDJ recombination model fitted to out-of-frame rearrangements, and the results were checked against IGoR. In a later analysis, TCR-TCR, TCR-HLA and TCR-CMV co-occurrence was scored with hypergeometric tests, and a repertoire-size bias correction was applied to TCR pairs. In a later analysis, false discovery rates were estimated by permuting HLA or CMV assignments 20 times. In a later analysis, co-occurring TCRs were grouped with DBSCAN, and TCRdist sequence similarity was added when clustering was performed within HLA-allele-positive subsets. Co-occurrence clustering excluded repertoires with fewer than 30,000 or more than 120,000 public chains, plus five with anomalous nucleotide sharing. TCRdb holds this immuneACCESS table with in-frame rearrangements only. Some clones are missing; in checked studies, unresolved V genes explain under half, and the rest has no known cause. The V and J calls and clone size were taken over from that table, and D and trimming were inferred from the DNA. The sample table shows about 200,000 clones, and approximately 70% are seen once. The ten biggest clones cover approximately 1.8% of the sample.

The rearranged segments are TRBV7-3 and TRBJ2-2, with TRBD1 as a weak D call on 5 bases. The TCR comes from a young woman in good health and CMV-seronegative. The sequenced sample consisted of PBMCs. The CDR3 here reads CASSLVQGNTGELFF. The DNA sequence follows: TGTGCCAGCAGCTTAGTCCAGGGGAACACCGGGGAGCTGTTTTTT.